This TCR beta chain was retrieved from a study of blood T cell repertoires in COVID-19. Study background: Researchers got acute and convalescent COVID-19 samples from the United States, Italy and Spain.

Sequencing was performed with immunoSEQ multiplex PCR; in TCRdb, only in-frame clones are kept and a portion is missing. The sample shows around 250,000 clones, approximately 90% of them seen only once. Everyone who took part was 18 to 89 years old, and they came from fewer than 25 US areas. Cohorts were determined from participant-reported clinical history. V lost 5 bases and J 3 bases, leaving 16 bases between the germline ends. The germline CDR1 and CDR2 sequences are GTSNPN and SVGIG (reference sequence). The CDR3 is 14 residues long. The sample comprised PBMCs or T cells enriched from blood (not recorded which). The TCR was taken from a man in his forties who had been exposed to COVID-19. The chain is built from TRBV30 and TRBJ1-1; D is perhaps TRBD1 (6 bases). The CDR3 nucleotides read TGTGCCTGGGGCTTTATGGGGGCTGACACTGAAGCTTTCTTT. Amino acid sequence: CAWGFMGADTEAFF.